A single sample is the source of the 11 T cell receptor beta chains below, sequenced in a study of cytomegalovirus exposure and HLA in healthy donors. Researchers ran the PCR with 60 Vbeta and 13 Jbeta primers. TCRdb's table, derived via immunoSEQ multiplex PCR, lists solely in-frame clones and lacks some. The data show 150,000 to 200,000 clones, 80% seen once. The sequencing input was PBMCs. These receptors came from a man younger than 40 in good health and CMV-seropositive.

The V call is TRBV7-9, the J call TRBJ2-1, with 8 bases that match TRBD2. This CDR3 is 16 amino acids long. J was trimmed by 4 bases and V by 6 bases; bases with no gene match: 11. Germline lookup yields CDR1 SEHNR and CDR2 FQNEAQ (reference sequence). CDR3 amino acids: CASSYGLLAGYNEQFF. For the CDR3, the DNA is TGTGCCAGCAGTTACGGACTATTAGCGGGGTACAATGAGCAGTTCTTC.

This rearrangement joins TRBV2 to TRBJ1-5, with a tentative D call TRBD1 (5 bases). Trimming took 4 bases from V and 6 from J, leaving 16 bases between them. This CDR3 spans 15 amino acids. From germline, CDR1 is SNHLY and CDR2 FYNNEI. The CDR3 DNA reads TGTGCCAGCAGTGTAACCGGGGCGGAGGGTCAGCCCCAGCATTTT. Its protein product is CASSVTGAEGQPQHF. Full variable domain (outside the CDR3, taken from reference TRBV2 and TRBJ1-5): EPEVTQTPSHQVTQMGQEVILRCVPISNHLYFYWYRQILGQKVEFLVSFYNNEISEKSEIFDDQFSVERPDGSNFTLKIRSTKLEDSAMYFCASSVTGAEGQPQHFGDGTRLSIL.

This chain uses TRBV2 with TRBJ2-1; 10 positions agree with TRBD2. CDR1 is SNHLY and CDR2 is FYNNEI in the germline V gene. V trimming: 3 bases; J trimming: 7 bases; junction bases outside the gene matches: 12. The CDR3 is 17 residues long. CDR3 bases: TGTGCCAGCAGTGACCCCACGGGACTAGCGATATTGAATGAGCAGTTCTTC. It yields the protein CASSDPTGLAILNEQFF.

This chain joins TRBV7-2 and TRBJ1-2; 10 positions agree with TRBD1. This CDR3 has 17 residues. V dropped 5 bases and J dropped 2; count of bases not matched to a gene: 11. Per the germline V gene, CDR1 is SGHTA and CDR2 is FQGNSA. The CDR3 sequence: CASSPPGRQGANYGYTF. The DNA of the CDR3 is TGTGCCAGCAGCCCTCCCGGCCGACAGGGGGCCAACTATGGCTACACCTTC.

This clone was picked up a small number of times. The chain is built from TRBV5-6 and TRBJ1-1; D is perhaps TRBD1 (5 bases). The CDR3 is 13 amino acids. V lost 5 bases and J 3 bases, leaving 11 bases between the germline ends. Per germline, CDR1 SGHDT and CDR2 YYEEEE. CDR3 protein: CASSTDTDTEAFF. CDR3 nucleotides: TGTGCCAGCAGTACGGACACAGACACTGAAGCTTTCTTT.

The count of this clone is one. The chain combines TRBV6-5 with TRBJ2-7, with a tentative D call TRBD1 (6 bases). V shed 6 bases and J shed 2 bases, with 14 bases lying between them. This CDR3 spans 14 amino acids. Germline V gene lookup returns CDR1 MNHEY and CDR2 SVGAGI. CDR3 sequence (DNA): TGTGCCAGCAGCCGACTCAGGGGCCCCTACGAGCAGTACTTC. Translated: CASSRLRGPYEQYF.

The chain combines TRBV27 with TRBJ1-2; no reliable D call. The CDR3 has 13 residues. Germline assignment: CDR1 MNHEY and CDR2 SMNVEV (reference sequence). V was pared by 4 bases and J by 3 bases, with 9 bases between. Here the CDR3 DNA reads TGTGCCAGCAGTTCCGGGTTTGACTATGGCTACACCTTC. Its translation is CASSSGFDYGYTF.

Regarding this clone: Other nucleotide sequences in the sample specify the same CDR3. The rearrangement links TRBV5-1 to TRBJ1-2, with D maybe TRBD1 (6 bases). CDR1 and CDR2 from the germline V gene are SGHRS and YFSETQ. CDR3 length equals 14 residues. V shed 0 bases and J shed 4 bases, with 10 bases lying between them. CDR3 protein: CASSLEGGAYGYTF. The CDR3 DNA follows: TGCGCCAGCAGCTTGGAGGGGGGGGCCTATGGCTACACCTTC.

The V call is TRBV21-1, the J call TRBJ1-1. TRBV21-1 is a pseudogene. CDR3 size: 14 residues. The CDR3 DNA sequence: TGTGCCAGCAGCATGGGGGGTCCGGGGACTGAAGCTTTCTTT. Its protein product is CASSMGGPGTEAFF.

A remark on this clone: A junction end diverges from the germline sequence, so it may reflect a read error. The rearrangement joins TRBV7-9 to TRBJ1-5; D uncertain. Germline loops: CDR1 SEHNR, CDR2 FQNEAQ (reference sequence). The CDR3 contains 17 residues. The CDR3 is CSSSLDLATAGNQPQHF. In DNA, the CDR3 is TGTTCCAGCAGCTTAGATTTGGCCACGGCGGGCAATCAGCCCCAGCATTTT.

The chain uses TRBV13 and TRBJ1-2; TRBD1 agrees at 11 bases. V was clipped by 0 bases and J by 8 bases; unmatched bases: 11. CDR3 length: 17 amino acids. Per the germline V gene, CDR1 is PRHDT and CDR2 is FYEKMQ (reference sequence). The CDR3 loop is CASSLGGTGQGAEGYTF. CDR3 nucleotide sequence: TGTGCCAGCAGCTTAGGCGGAACTGGACAGGGGGCAGAGGGCTACACCTTC.